The rows below give T cell receptor beta chains drawn from one sample of a study of blood T cell repertoires in COVID-19. Clones were sequenced by immunoSEQ multiplex PCR, and TCRdb holds only the in-frame ones, with some missing. The data show about 59,000 clones, less than 75% seen once. Input material: peripheral blood. The source is a woman aged 50 to 60 with active or convalescent COVID-19. Both conserved end residues are part of each CDR3. A D gene is named only where the DNA matches it firmly. The size entry is marked missing in some rows and otherwise reads once, few, many or a size class.

J: TRBJ2-3; D: NA; size: many; V: TRBV2; DNA: TGTGCCAGCGCGGGCTCTTTCACAGATACGCAGTATTTT; CDR3: CASAGSFTDTQYF
J: TRBJ2-7; D: NA; size: NA; V: TRBV30; DNA: TGTGCCTGGAGTCGAGTTTACGAGCAGTACTTC; CDR3: CAWSRVYEQYF
J: TRBJ1-5; D: TRBD1; size: NA; V: TRBV6-1; DNA: TGTGCCAGCAGTGCGGGACAGCACTATAGCAATCAGCCCCAGCATTTT; CDR3: CASSAGQHYSNQPQHF
J: TRBJ1-5; D: NA; size: NA; V: TRBV3-1/TRBV3-2; DNA: TGTGCCAGCAGCCTTTCGAGTTGGGGACTCGAGAGGGAGCCCCAGCATTTT; CDR3: CASSLSSWGLEREPQHF
J: TRBJ1-3; D: TRBD1; size: NA; V: TRBV7-9; DNA: TGTGCCAGCAGCCCGGGACAGGCTCTCTCTGGAAACACCATATATTTT; CDR3: CASSPGQALSGNTIYF
J: TRBJ2-3; D: TRBD2; size: NA; V: TRBV5-1; DNA: TGCGCCAGCAGCTTGGTGGCTAGCGGGGGCACAGATACGCAGTATTTT; CDR3: CASSLVASGGTDTQYF
J: TRBJ2-2; D: TRBD2; size: NA; V: TRBV19; DNA: TGTGCCAGTAGTATACGGGGCGGGAGAGGGTCTGGGGAGCTGTTTTTT; CDR3: CASSIRGGRGSGELFF
J: TRBJ2-5; D: TRBD1; size: NA; V: TRBV19; DNA: TGTGCCAGTACCTTGACAGGGCAGAACCAAGAGACCCAGTACTTC; CDR3: CASTLTGQNQETQYF
J: TRBJ1-3; D: NA; size: NA; V: TRBV5-4; DNA: TGTGCCAGCAGCCAGGGTTGGGGAAACACCATATATTTT; CDR3: CASSQGWGNTIYF
J: TRBJ2-3; D: NA; size: NA; V: TRBV9; DNA: TGTGCCAGCAGCGTAGATCACAGTGCGGATACGCAGTATTTT; CDR3: CASSVDHSADTQYF
J: TRBJ2-7; D: TRBD2; size: NA; V: TRBV4-1; DNA: TGCGCCAGCAGACCCTGGGAGGGAGGCTACGAGCAGTACTTC; CDR3: CASRPWEGGYEQYF
J: TRBJ2-1; D: TRBD2; size: NA; V: TRBV27; DNA: TGTGCCAGCAGTCCCTTAGCGGGAGGTCTCTCCTACAATGAGCAGTTCTTC; CDR3: CASSPLAGGLSYNEQFF
J: TRBJ1-2; D: TRBD1; size: NA; V: TRBV4-1; DNA: TGCGCCAGCAGCCAAGACGGACCTGACAGGGGGCAGAGCTATGGCTACACCTTC; CDR3: CASSQDGPDRGQSYGYTF
J: TRBJ2-7; D: NA; size: NA; V: TRBV11-2; DNA: TGTGCCAGCAGCTTAAATTCCAGGACAGATACCTACGAGCAGTACTTC; CDR3: CASSLNSRTDTYEQYF
J: TRBJ2-5; D: TRBD2; size: NA; V: TRBV4-1; DNA: TGCGCCAGCAGCCCTCACCCGGGACTAGCGGAAGAGACCCAGTACTTC; CDR3: CASSPHPGLAEETQYF
J: TRBJ2-1; D: TRBD2; size: NA; V: TRBV7-7; DNA: TGTGCCAGCAGCTTAGCACGACGACCACTAGCGGGAGGGCCCGGCAATGAGCAGTTCTTC; CDR3: CASSLARRPLAGGPGNEQFF
J: TRBJ2-7; D: NA; size: NA; V: TRBV11-2; DNA: TGTGCCAGCAGCTTCGCGCGGGCCTACGAGCAGTACTTC; CDR3: CASSFARAYEQYF
J: TRBJ2-5; D: NA; size: NA; V: TRBV5-1; DNA: TGCGCCAGCAGCTTGGGGCAGCAAGAGACCCAGTACTTC; CDR3: CASSLGQQETQYF
J: TRBJ1-3; D: NA; size: once; V: TRBV18; DNA: TGTGCCAGCTCACCAAACAGGGCACACTCTGGAAACACCATATATTTT; CDR3: CASSPNRAHSGNTIYF
J: TRBJ2-7; D: NA; size: once; V: TRBV13; DNA: TGTGCCAGCAGCCGCGATTTTCCCAGCGGTCTAAGCTCCTACGAGCAGTACTTC; CDR3: CASSRDFPSGLSSYEQYF
J: TRBJ1-2; D: NA; size: NA; V: TRBV28; DNA: TGTGCCAGCAGTTTAGACAGCGCCCGAGATGGCTACACCTTC; CDR3: CASSLDSARDGYTF
J: TRBJ2-5; D: NA; size: NA; V: TRBV7-9; DNA: TGTGCCAGCAGCTGGGACTCTCAAGAGACCCAGTACTTC; CDR3: CASSWDSQETQYF
J: TRBJ2-5; D: NA; size: NA; V: TRBV29-1; DNA: TGCAGCGTTGAGACAGTCGGGGAGACCCAGTACTTC; CDR3: CSVETVGETQYF
J: TRBJ2-3; D: TRBD2; size: once; V: TRBV20-1; DNA: TGCAGTGCTAGTCTCCTAGCGGCTCTAGATACGCAGTATTTT; CDR3: CSASLLAALDTQYF
J: TRBJ2-5; D: TRBD1; size: once; V: TRBV5-1; DNA: TGCGCCAGCAGCCCGGACAGGCCCCACCGAGAGACCCAGTACTTC; CDR3: CASSPDRPHRETQYF
J: TRBJ2-7; D: NA; size: NA; V: TRBV5-6; DNA: TGTGCCAGCAGCTTGTTGGGAGTGGGGAGGGAGCAGTACTTC; CDR3: CASSLLGVGREQYF
J: TRBJ1-1; D: TRBD1; size: NA; V: TRBV2; DNA: TGTGCCAGCAGAGCCGATCCTGGGACAGGGGGCCGCGCTGAAGCTTTCTTT; CDR3: CASRADPGTGGRAEAFF
J: TRBJ2-4; D: NA; size: NA; V: TRBV4-1; DNA: TGCGCCAGCAGCCAAGATCGGGGGTACCAGGACCATCAGTACTTC; CDR3: CASSQDRGYQDHQYF
J: TRBJ2-4; D: TRBD2; size: few; V: TRBV11-2; DNA: TGTGCCAGCAGCTTAGAATTGGGGGCTAGCGGGAAGTACTTC; CDR3: CASSLELGASGKYF
J: TRBJ1-6; D: NA; size: NA; V: TRBV27; DNA: TGTGCCAGCAGTTTATCGGCTGCCTATAATTCACCCCTCCACTTT; CDR3: CASSLSAAYNSPLHF
J: TRBJ1-2; D: NA; size: NA; V: TRBV18; DNA: TGTGCCAGCTCACCAGCAGAAACTAACTATGGCTACACCTTC; CDR3: CASSPAETNYGYTF
J: TRBJ1-1; D: NA; size: NA; V: TRBV10-3; DNA: TGTGCCATCAGTGGACAGGTCTCGGTGAGTGAAGCTTTCTTT; CDR3: CAISGQVSVSEAFF
J: TRBJ1-5; D: NA; size: NA; V: TRBV5-5; DNA: TGTGCCAGCAGCTCTGGGACATTAGGCAATCAGCCCCAGCATTTT; CDR3: CASSSGTLGNQPQHF
J: TRBJ1-1; D: NA; size: NA; V: TRBV19; DNA: TGTGCCAGTAGGTACAGGGATGACGGGACTGAAGCTTTCTTT; CDR3: CASRYRDDGTEAFF
J: TRBJ2-1; D: NA; size: NA; V: TRBV12-2; DNA: TGTGCAAGTCGCTTAGCGACCAGGGCTTCGCGGGAGGGCGGGGAGAATGAGCAGTTCTTC; CDR3: CASRLATRASREGGENEQFF
J: TRBJ1-5; D: NA; size: NA; V: TRBV3-1/TRBV3-2; DNA: TGTGCCAGCAGCCAAGGCAGGGGCAATCAGCCCCAGCATTTT; CDR3: CASSQGRGNQPQHF
J: TRBJ1-3; D: TRBD1; size: NA; V: TRBV9; DNA: TGTGCCAGCAGCGTAGAAGGGGGCGGTGGAAACACCATATATTTT; CDR3: CASSVEGGGGNTIYF
J: TRBJ1-2; D: NA; size: NA; V: TRBV5-1; DNA: TGCGCCAGCAGCTTGAATGCAGGCAACTATGGCTACACCTTC; CDR3: CASSLNAGNYGYTF
J: TRBJ2-5; D: NA; size: NA; V: TRBV18; DNA: TGTGCCAGCTCACCGGGCGTCGCGGGCCAAGAGACCCAGTACTTC; CDR3: CASSPGVAGQETQYF
J: TRBJ1-1; D: NA; size: few; V: TRBV20-1; DNA: TGCAGTGCCGCGGGGACTGAAGCTTTCTTT; CDR3: CSAAGTEAFF
J: TRBJ1-1; D: NA; size: NA; V: TRBV28; DNA: TGTGCCAGCACTCTAGGGGGAATGGGGGACACTGAAGCTTTCTTT; CDR3: CASTLGGMGDTEAFF
J: TRBJ1-2; D: TRBD1; size: few; V: TRBV28; DNA: TGTGCCAGCAGTTTATCGGACAGGCGTGACTACACCTTC; CDR3: CASSLSDRRDYTF